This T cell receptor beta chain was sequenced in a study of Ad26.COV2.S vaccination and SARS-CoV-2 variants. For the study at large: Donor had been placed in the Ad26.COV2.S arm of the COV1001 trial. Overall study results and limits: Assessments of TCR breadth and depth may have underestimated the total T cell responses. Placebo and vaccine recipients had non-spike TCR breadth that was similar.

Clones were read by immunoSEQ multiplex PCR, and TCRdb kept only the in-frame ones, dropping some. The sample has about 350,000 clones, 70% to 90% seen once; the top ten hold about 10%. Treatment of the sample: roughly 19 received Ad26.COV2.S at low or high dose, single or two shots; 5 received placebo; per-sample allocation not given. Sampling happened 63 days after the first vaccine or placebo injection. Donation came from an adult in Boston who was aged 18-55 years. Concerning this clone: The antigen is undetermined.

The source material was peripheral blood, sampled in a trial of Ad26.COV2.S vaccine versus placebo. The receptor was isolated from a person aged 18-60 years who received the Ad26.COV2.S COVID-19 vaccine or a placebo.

CDR3 nucleotides: TGTGCCAGCAGTTTCAGCGGGAGAGGTGAGCAGTTCTTC. Translated: CASSFSGRGEQFF. The rearrangement links TRBV12-3 or TRBV12-4 to TRBJ2-1; TRBD2 aligns across 8 bases. The CDR3 is 13 residues long. Trimming took 3 bases from V and 9 from J; bases not matched to a gene: 4.